These 9 T cell receptor beta chains were all obtained from the same sample, sequenced in a study of blood T cell repertoires in COVID-19. Using immunoSEQ multiplex PCR, the repertoire was profiled, and TCRdb retains in-frame clones only, with some absent. The sample gives about 100,000 clones, roughly 79% of which show up once; around 4.7% is in the top ten. Sequencing was carried out using peripheral blood. All receptors come from a man older than 75 with COVID-19, enrolled during active disease.

The rearrangement uses TRBV19 and TRBJ2-2; D gene ambiguous. This CDR3 is built from 14 residues. Germline values: CDR1 LNHDA, CDR2 SQIVND (reference sequence). Trimming removed 3 bases at V and 1 base at J, with 6 bases between. As DNA, the CDR3 is TGTGCCAGTAGTATCAGTCGGAACACCGGGGAGCTGTTTTTT. Amino acid sequence: CASSISRNTGELFF.

The V gene is TRBV19, the J gene TRBJ1-2; a weak D match, TRBD1 (5 bases). Germline V lookup: CDR1 LNHDA, CDR2 SQIVND (reference sequence). V lost 2 bases to trimming and J lost 8 bases, with 9 bases between them. This CDR3 comprises 12 residues. CDR3: CASSIRGEGYTF. CDR3 sequence (DNA): TGTGCCAGTAGTATACGGGGGGAAGGCTACACCTTC.

The sample holds a few counts of this clone. This rearrangement joins TRBV7-3 to TRBJ2-1, with TRBD2 as a possible D gene (5 bases). CDR3 length: 16 amino acids. The germline V and J ends were trimmed by 7 bases and 4 bases, with 20 bases remaining between them. Looked up from germline, CDR1 is SGHTA and CDR2 is FQGTGA. The CDR3 region has the DNA TGTGCCAGCAACAAAGGGAGCGGAACCTTTTACAATGAGCAGTTCTTC. It yields the protein CASNKGSGTFYNEQFF. Together with reference TRBV7-3 and TRBJ2-1, the CDR3 gives the full variable domain: GAGVSQTPSNKVTEKGKYVELRCDPISGHTALYWYRQSLGQGPEFLIYFQGTGAADDSGLPNDRFFAVRPEGSVSTLKIQRTERGDSAVYLCASNKGSGTFYNEQFFGPGTRLTVL.

A single count supports this clone. The J gene is TRBJ2-3, the V gene TRBV18; a weak D match, TRBD1 (6 bases). V lost 5 bases and J lost 2, with 11 bases in between. CDR3 length: 14 amino acids. CDR1 and CDR2 from the germline V gene are KGHSH and LQKENI. The CDR3 protein is CASSETGNTDTQYF. The CDR3 bases are TGTGCCAGCTCAGAGACAGGTAACACAGATACGCAGTATTTT.

The chain uses TRBV5-4 and TRBJ2-3; 7 positions match TRBD1. CDR3 size: 16 residues. V trimming: 4 bases; J trimming: 0 bases; junction bases outside the gene matches: 8. CDR1 and CDR2 from the germline V gene are SGHNT and YYREEE (reference sequence). The CDR3 nucleotides read TGTGCCAGCAGCCCCCAAGGGGGCAGGAGCACAGATACGCAGTATTTT. It translates to CASSPQGGRSTDTQYF.

This chain uses TRBV18 with TRBJ1-2, with TRBD1 matching over 10 bases. The CDR3 loop spans 15 amino acids. Trimming cost V 2 bases and J 6 bases; bases outside gene matches: 6. Germline CDR1 KGHSH, CDR2 LQKENI. This CDR3 reads CASSPKRQGANGYTF. The DNA for the CDR3 is TGTGCCAGCTCACCAAAGAGACAGGGGGCAAATGGCTACACCTTC.

The chain recombines TRBV7-9 with TRBJ2-3; no reliable D call. Germline CDR1 reads SEHNR; CDR2 reads FQNEAQ (reference sequence). The V end lost 1 base, the J end lost 0 bases, and 5 bases lay between the germline ends. CDR3 length: 14 residues. For the CDR3, the DNA is TGTGCCAGCAGCTTAGACATGAGCACAGATACGCAGTATTTT. The encoded protein is CASSLDMSTDTQYF.

The chain couples TRBV9 to TRBJ2-1; 9 bases map to TRBD1. Per germline, CDR1 SGDLS and CDR2 YYNGEE. V lost 2 bases to trimming and J lost 6 bases; unmatched junction nucleotides: 9. This CDR3 region has 16 residues. In nucleotides, the CDR3 is TGTGCCAGCAGCGTCCTCGGACAGGGGATCGGCAATGAGCAGTTCTTC. It translates to CASSVLGQGIGNEQFF.

The chain joins TRBV30 to TRBJ1-2; the D is unclear. V gave up 0 bases and J gave up 0 bases, with 14 bases separating them. Per germline, CDR1 GTSNPN and CDR2 SVGIG (reference sequence). The CDR3 consists of 16 residues. The CDR3 region has the DNA TGTGCCTGGAGTGTGCCAATAGAGAGTACTAACTATGGCTACACCTTC. Encoded protein: CAWSVPIESTNYGYTF.